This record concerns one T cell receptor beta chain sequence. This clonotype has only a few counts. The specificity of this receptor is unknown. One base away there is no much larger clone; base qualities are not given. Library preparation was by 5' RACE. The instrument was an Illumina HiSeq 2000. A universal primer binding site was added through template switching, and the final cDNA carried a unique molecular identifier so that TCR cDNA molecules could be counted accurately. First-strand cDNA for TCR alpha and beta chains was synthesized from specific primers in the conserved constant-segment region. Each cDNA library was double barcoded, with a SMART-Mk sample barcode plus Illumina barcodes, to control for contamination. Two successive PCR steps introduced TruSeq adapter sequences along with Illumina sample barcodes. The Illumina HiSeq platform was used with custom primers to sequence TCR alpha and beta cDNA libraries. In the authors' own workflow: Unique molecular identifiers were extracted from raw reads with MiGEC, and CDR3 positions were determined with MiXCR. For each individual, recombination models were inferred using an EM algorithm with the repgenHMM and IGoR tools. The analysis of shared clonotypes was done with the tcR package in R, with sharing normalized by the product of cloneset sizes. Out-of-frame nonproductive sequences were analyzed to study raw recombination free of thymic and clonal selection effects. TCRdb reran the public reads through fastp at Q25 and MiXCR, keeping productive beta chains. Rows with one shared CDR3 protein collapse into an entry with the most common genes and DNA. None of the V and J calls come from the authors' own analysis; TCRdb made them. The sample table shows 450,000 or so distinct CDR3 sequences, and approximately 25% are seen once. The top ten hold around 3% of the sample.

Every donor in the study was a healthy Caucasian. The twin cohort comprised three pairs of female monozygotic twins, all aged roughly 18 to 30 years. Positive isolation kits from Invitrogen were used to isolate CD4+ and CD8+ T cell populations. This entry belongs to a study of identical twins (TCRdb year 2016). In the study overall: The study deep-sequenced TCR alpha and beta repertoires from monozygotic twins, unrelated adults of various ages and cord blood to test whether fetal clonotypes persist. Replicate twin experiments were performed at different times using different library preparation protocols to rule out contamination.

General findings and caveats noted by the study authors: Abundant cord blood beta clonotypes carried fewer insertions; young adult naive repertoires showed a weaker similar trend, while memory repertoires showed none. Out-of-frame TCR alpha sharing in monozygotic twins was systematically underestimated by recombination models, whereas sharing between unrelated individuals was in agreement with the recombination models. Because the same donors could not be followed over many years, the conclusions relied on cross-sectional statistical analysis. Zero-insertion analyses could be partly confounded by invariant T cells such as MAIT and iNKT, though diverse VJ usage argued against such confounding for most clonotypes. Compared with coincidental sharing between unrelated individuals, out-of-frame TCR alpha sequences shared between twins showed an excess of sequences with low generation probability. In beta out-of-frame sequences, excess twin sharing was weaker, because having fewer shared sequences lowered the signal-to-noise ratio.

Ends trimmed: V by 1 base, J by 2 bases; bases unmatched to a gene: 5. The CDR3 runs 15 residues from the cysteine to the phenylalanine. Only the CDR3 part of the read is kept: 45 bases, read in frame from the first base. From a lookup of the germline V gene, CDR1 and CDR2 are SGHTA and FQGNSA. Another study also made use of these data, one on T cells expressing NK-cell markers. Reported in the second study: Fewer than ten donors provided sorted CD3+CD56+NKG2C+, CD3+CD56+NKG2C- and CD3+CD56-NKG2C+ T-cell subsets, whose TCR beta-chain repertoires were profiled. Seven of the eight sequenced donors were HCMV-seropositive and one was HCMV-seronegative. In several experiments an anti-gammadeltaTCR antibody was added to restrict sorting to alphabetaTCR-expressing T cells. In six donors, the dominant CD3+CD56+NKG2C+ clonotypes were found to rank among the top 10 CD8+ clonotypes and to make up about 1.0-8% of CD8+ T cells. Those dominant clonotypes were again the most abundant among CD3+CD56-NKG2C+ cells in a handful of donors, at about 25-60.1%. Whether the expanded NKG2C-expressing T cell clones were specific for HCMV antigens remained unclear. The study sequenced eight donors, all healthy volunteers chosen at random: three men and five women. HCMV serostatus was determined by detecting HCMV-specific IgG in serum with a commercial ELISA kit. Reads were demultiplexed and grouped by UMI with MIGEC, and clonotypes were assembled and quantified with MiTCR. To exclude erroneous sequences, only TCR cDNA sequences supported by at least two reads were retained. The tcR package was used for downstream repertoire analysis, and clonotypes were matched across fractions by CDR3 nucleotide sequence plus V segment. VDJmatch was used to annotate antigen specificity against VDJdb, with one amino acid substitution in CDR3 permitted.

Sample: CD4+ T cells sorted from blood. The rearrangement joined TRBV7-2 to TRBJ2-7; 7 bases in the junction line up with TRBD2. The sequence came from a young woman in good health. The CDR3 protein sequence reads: CASSLVVGLAYEQYF. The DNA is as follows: TGTGCCAGCAGCTTAGTGGTAGGACTAGCCTACGAGCAGTACTTC.